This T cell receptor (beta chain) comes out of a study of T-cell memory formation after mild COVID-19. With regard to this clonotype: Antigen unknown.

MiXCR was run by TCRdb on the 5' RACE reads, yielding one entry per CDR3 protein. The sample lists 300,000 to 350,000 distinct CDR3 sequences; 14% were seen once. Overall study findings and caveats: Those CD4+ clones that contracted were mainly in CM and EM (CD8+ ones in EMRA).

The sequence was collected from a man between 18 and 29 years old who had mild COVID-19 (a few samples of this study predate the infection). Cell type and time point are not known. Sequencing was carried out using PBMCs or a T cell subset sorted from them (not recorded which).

Here the CDR3 DNA reads TGTGCCAGCAGCTACGGAGCAGCCCAAGAGACCCAGTACTTC. Residues: CASSYGAAQETQYF. The chain is built from TRBV3-1 and TRBJ2-5; D remains ambiguous. Germline V lookup: CDR1 LGHDT, CDR2 YNNKEL (reference sequence). V was pared by 5 bases and J by 1 base, with 11 bases between. CDR3 length: 14 amino acids.